The 23 T cell receptor beta chains presented below share a single source sample, sequenced in a study of siplizumab effects on memory and regulatory T cells (dated by TCRdb to about 2019). Libraries came from the immunoSEQ multiplex PCR assay. TCRdb obtained this table from immuneACCESS and retained in-frame rearrangements with V and J assigned. These tables miss some clones; where compared with another copy, unresolved V genes account for less than half of the shortfall, and the remainder is unexplained. This sample has tens of thousands of clones in its table, and nearly 98% of those were observed once. 0.55% to 0.65% of the sample comes from the top ten. The sequencing input was naive CD4+ T cells sorted from blood. This specimen's cell subset or site label, interpreted: unstimulated naive T cells. These receptors were collected from a human donor in good health.

This sequence joins TRBV21-1 and TRBJ2-1; TRBD1 is the table's D call and was not checked against the DNA. TRBV21-1 is a known pseudogene. The CDR3 runs to 16 residues. The CDR3, as DNA: TGTGCCAGCAGCAATCCTATGACAGGACCCTACAATGAGCAGTTCTTC. Translating it yields CASSNPMTGPYNEQFF.

This clone was recorded only once. The rearrangement links TRBV28 to TRBJ2-7, with D perhaps TRBD2 (5 bases). V lost 6 bases and J 4 bases, leaving 10 bases between the germline ends. CDR1 and CDR2 (germline): MDHEN, SYDVKM. The CDR3 extends over 12 amino acids. The CDR3 is CASRPGGYEQYF. Here the CDR3 DNA reads TGTGCCAGCAGGCCAGGAGGATACGAGCAGTACTTC. The full variable domain, completed using reference TRBV28 and TRBJ2-7, is DVKVTQSSRYLVKRTGEKVFLECVQDMDHENMFWYRQDPGLGLRLIYFSYDVKMKEKGDIPEGYSVSREKKERFSLILESASTNQTSMYLCASRPGGYEQYFGPGTRLTVT.

V and J are TRBV19 and TRBJ2-7, with D possibly being TRBD2 (5 bases). The CDR3 extends over 15 amino acids. CDR1 and CDR2 from the germline V gene are LNHDA and SQIVND (reference sequence). V lost 3 bases, J lost 2 bases, and 14 bases lay in between. CDR3 sequence (DNA): TGTGCCAGTAGTATTAACCCCCAGACTACCTACGAGCAGTACTTC. Its protein product is CASSINPQTTYEQYF.

In its sample, this clone was seen once. The V gene is TRBV7-9, the J gene TRBJ1-1, with 7 bases fitting TRBD1. Germline V gene data show CDR1 as SEHNR and CDR2 as FQNEAQ (reference sequence). The CDR3 is 11 residues long. J was trimmed by 9 bases and V by 5 bases; bases with no gene match: 3. The CDR3 DNA follows: TGTGCCAGCAGCCTGGGACAGCAAGCTTTCTTT. Protein product: CASSLGQQAFF.

J is TRBJ1-1 and V is TRBV4-2, with TRBD1 matching over 7 bases. The CDR3 has 15 residues. V lost 4 bases to trimming and J lost 5 bases; unmatched junction nucleotides: 10. Germline V gives CDR1 LGHNA, CDR2 YNFKEQ. CDR3 protein: CASSRGTVIETEAFF. As DNA, the CDR3 is TGTGCCAGCAGCCGCGGGACAGTTATTGAGACTGAAGCTTTCTTT.

CDR3 region: CASSLAGSSNQPQHF. The CDR3 nucleotides are TGTGCCAGCAGTTTAGCAGGATCGAGCAATCAGCCCCAGCATTTT. V gene TRBV28 combines with J gene TRBJ1-5; D call uncertain. Trimming left V 2 bases short and J 1 base short, with 9 bases between. Per germline, CDR1 MDHEN and CDR2 SYDVKM. The CDR3 length is 15 residues.

The chain combines TRBV7-2 with TRBJ1-1, with D hard to call. CDR1 and CDR2 from the germline V gene are SGHTA and FQGNSA. The V end was cut by 5 bases, the J end by 1 base, with 11 bases between. This CDR3 is built from 14 residues. The CDR3 spells CASSLTPRNTEAFF. As DNA, the CDR3 is TGTGCCAGCAGCCTTACCCCCAGGAACACTGAAGCTTTCTTT.

This chain uses TRBV6-1 with TRBJ1-3; unclear D gene. Deletions cut 0 bases from V and 5 bases from J, with 11 bases between. The CDR3 spans 15 residues. Germline values: CDR1 MNHNS, CDR2 SASEGT. This CDR3 is CASSEAPGSRNTIYF. Written as DNA, the CDR3 is TGTGCCAGCAGTGAAGCTCCAGGCAGCAGAAACACCATATATTTT.

The chain uses TRBV27 and TRBJ2-7; D remains ambiguous. CDR3 length: 15 residues. The ends were cut back, 5 bases at V and 0 bases at J, with 14 bases in the middle. Germline V lookup: CDR1 MNHEY, CDR2 SMNVEV (reference sequence). Here the CDR3 DNA reads TGTGCCAGCAGTCCCCGTTTATTTAGCTCCTACGAGCAGTACTTC. Amino acid sequence: CASSPRLFSSYEQYF.

This chain joins TRBV6-5 and TRBJ1-3; the D gene is possibly TRBD1 (5 bases). V was trimmed by 6 bases and J by 0 bases, leaving 9 bases between them. From germline, CDR1 is MNHEY and CDR2 SVGAGI. This CDR3 is 14 amino acids long. CDR3 sequence: CASRPQGSGNTIYF. The CDR3 DNA follows: TGTGCCAGCAGGCCTCAGGGCTCTGGAAACACCATATATTTT.

The CDR3 nucleotides read TGCGCCAGCAGCCAAGCCCCTCCGGAGACCCAGTACTTC. Translating it yields CASSQAPPETQYF. The chain couples TRBV4-1 to TRBJ2-5; D remains unclear. Germline CDR1 MGHRA, CDR2 YSYEKL. The CDR3 runs to 13 residues. V gave up 1 base and J gave up 5 bases, with 8 bases separating them.

This chain uses TRBV7-2 with TRBJ2-5; TRBD2 agrees at 8 bases. Germline V CDR1 and CDR2: SGHTA, FQGNSA. J was trimmed by 6 bases and V by 1 base; bases with no gene match: 7. The CDR3 consists of 15 residues. Written as DNA, the CDR3 is TGTGCCAGCAGCTTAGATGTAGCGGGACTACAGACCCAGTACTTC. It codes for CASSLDVAGLQTQYF.

This chain links TRBV6-1 with TRBJ2-3; 11 bases are shared with TRBD2. The CDR3 runs 13 residues. V lost 8 bases to trimming and J lost 6 bases; unmatched junction nucleotides: 4. Germline V gene sequence: CDR1 MNHNS, CDR2 SASEGT. Here the CDR3 reads CASLAGGRDTQYF. The CDR3 nucleotides read TGTGCCAGCCTAGCGGGAGGACGCGATACGCAGTATTTT.

This chain joins TRBV19 and TRBJ2-3, with D perhaps TRBD2 (5 bases). The CDR3 totals 23 residues. V gave up 5 bases and J gave up 2 bases, with 38 bases separating them. Germline V lookup: CDR1 LNHDA, CDR2 SQIVND (reference sequence). The DNA of the CDR3 is TGTGCCAGTAGTGATCAAAAACTAGAAAAGCCGAGAGAAGGTTTCTTTAACACAGATACGCAGTATTTT. Translating gives CASSDQKLEKPREGFFNTDTQYF.

The chain uses TRBV6-6 and TRBJ1-5; TRBD1 matches 8 bases. With V trimmed by 5 bases and J by 4 bases, 1 base remained unmatched. This CDR3 contains 13 residues. The germline gives CDR1 MNHNY, CDR2 SVGAGI (reference sequence). The CDR3 is CASSRQGNQPQHF. The CDR3 bases are TGTGCCAGCAGTAGACAGGGGAATCAGCCCCAGCATTTT.

The V and J genes are TRBV5-1 and TRBJ2-1; D unclear. The CDR3 consists of 14 residues. V lost 4 bases to trimming and J lost 1 base, with 9 bases between them. In germline, CDR1 is SGHRS, CDR2 YFSETQ. CDR3 DNA sequence: TGCGCCAGCAGCCTCGTGGGTTCCTACAATGAGCAGTTCTTC. It encodes CASSLVGSYNEQFF.

The rearrangement joins TRBV27 to TRBJ2-7; D gene ambiguous. The CDR3 spans 13 residues. From germline, CDR1 is MNHEY and CDR2 SMNVEV (reference sequence). V was clipped by 7 bases and J by 0 bases, with 10 bases between them. The CDR3 sequence: CASNSLVSYEQYF. The CDR3 bases are TGTGCCAGCAATTCCCTCGTCTCCTACGAGCAGTACTTC.

This clone has only one observation. The rearrangement uses TRBV30 and TRBJ1-6, with no clear D. Germline CDR1 is GTSNPN and CDR2 is SVGIG (reference sequence). CDR3 size: 14 residues. V was pared by 3 bases and J by 10 bases, with 16 bases between. The CDR3 is CAWRGWGGYSPLHF. The CDR3 region has the DNA TGTGCCTGGAGGGGCTGGGGTGGCTACTCACCCCTCCACTTT.

This clone is a singleton in its sample. V is TRBV5-4 and J is TRBJ2-1; D remains ambiguous. Trimming stripped 0 bases from V and 4 bases from J, with 11 bases between. This CDR3 is built from 15 residues. Germline V lookup: CDR1 SGHNT, CDR2 YYREEE (reference sequence). The CDR3, as DNA: TGTGCCAGCAGCTTGGACCAACAGAATTACAATGAGCAGTTCTTC. It translates to CASSLDQQNYNEQFF.

The gene calls are TRBV6-4 and TRBJ2-1, with D possibly matching TRBD1 (5 bases). Germline CDR1 reads MRHNA; CDR2 reads SNTAGT. The CDR3 totals 14 residues. Trimming shortened V by 6 bases and J by 1 base, and 10 bases separated the two germline ends. In DNA form, the CDR3 reads TGTGCCAGCAGAATAGACAGTTCCTACAATGAGCAGTTCTTC. Its translation is CASRIDSSYNEQFF.

The chain recombines TRBV28 with TRBJ1-5, with 7 bases matching TRBD1. Per germline, CDR1 MDHEN and CDR2 SYDVKM. The V gene end was trimmed by 6 bases and the J gene end by 2 bases; junction bases not matched to a gene: 4. The CDR3 spans 14 residues. The CDR3 region is CASRYRGGNQPQHF. The CDR3 bases are TGTGCCAGCAGATACAGGGGTGGCAATCAGCCCCAGCATTTT.

The V call is TRBV19, the J call TRBJ1-2; TRBD1 matches at 7 bases. Germline trimming cut 4 bases from V and 2 bases from J; bases unmatched to any gene: 4. The CDR3 length is 14 residues. From germline, CDR1 is LNHDA and CDR2 SQIVND (reference sequence). This CDR3 reads CASSRDRANYGYTF. The CDR3 nucleotides read TGTGCCAGTAGTAGGGACAGAGCAAACTATGGCTACACCTTC.

The J gene is TRBJ2-2, the V gene TRBV6-1; a possible D gene is TRBD1 (6 bases). The V gene's germline CDR1 is MNHNS and CDR2 SASEGT. The V and J ends lost 2 bases and 0 bases respectively, with 10 bases between them. This CDR3 contains 16 residues. CDR3 sequence: CASSERAGANTGELFF. As DNA, the CDR3 is TGTGCCAGCAGTGAAAGGGCAGGGGCGAACACCGGGGAGCTGTTTTTT.